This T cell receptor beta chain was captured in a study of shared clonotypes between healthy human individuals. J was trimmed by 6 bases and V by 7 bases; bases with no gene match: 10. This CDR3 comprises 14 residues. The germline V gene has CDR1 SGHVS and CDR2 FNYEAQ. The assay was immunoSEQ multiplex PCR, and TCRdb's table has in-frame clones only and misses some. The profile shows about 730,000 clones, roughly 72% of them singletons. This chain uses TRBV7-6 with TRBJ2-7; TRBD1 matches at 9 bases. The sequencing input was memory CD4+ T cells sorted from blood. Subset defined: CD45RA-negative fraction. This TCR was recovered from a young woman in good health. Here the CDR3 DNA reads TGTGCCAGCACTCACCCGGGACAGGGTTCCGAGCAGTACTTC. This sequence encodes CASTHPGQGSEQYF.